One sample yielded the 7 T cell receptor beta chains listed below, sequenced in a study of T cell changes during pregnancy in multiple sclerosis. Measured with immunoSEQ multiplex PCR; TCRdb has only the in-frame clones, and not every one. The repertoire consists of about 87,000 clones, with around 93% occurring once and the leading ten covering 1.2% to 1.5%. The source material was peripheral blood, sampled in the third trimester of pregnancy. The receptors here all came from a female donor in good health, enrolled as a control in a pregnancy study.

The chain couples TRBV4-1 to TRBJ2-3, with 15 positions matching TRBD2. The CDR3 totals 18 residues. J lost 3 bases, V lost 4 bases, and 8 bases had no gene match. From germline, CDR1 is MGHRA and CDR2 YSYEKL. DNA for the CDR3: TGCGCCAGCAGCCGGGGACTAGCGGGAGGCCCACAAACAGATACGCAGTATTTT. This encodes CASSRGLAGGPQTDTQYF.

A single count supports this clone. The rearrangement joins TRBV5-1 to TRBJ2-4; 8 bases fit TRBD1. Germline CDR1 reads SGHRS; CDR2 reads YFSETQ. With V trimmed by 3 bases and J by 8 bases, 7 bases remained unmatched. The length of the CDR3 is 14 residues. CDR3 in amino acids: CASSSGTGGDIQYF. CDR3 nucleotide sequence: TGCGCCAGCAGCTCCGGGACAGGCGGGGACATTCAGTACTTC.

This chain uses TRBV5-1 with TRBJ2-1; TRBD1 matches at 10 bases. V lost 0 bases, J lost 7 bases, and 10 bases stayed unmatched. CDR1 SGHRS and CDR2 YFSETQ come from the germline V gene. This CDR3 region has 17 residues. The CDR3 DNA reads as TGCGCCAGCAGCTTGGGTGGGACAGGGGTAATTCCGAATGAGCAGTTCTTC. Translation gives CASSLGGTGVIPNEQFF.

The chain links TRBV6-5 to TRBJ2-7; TRBD1 aligns across 9 bases. The CDR3 sequence is 14 residues long. CDR1 MNHEY and CDR2 SVGAGI come from the germline V gene. Trimming removed 6 bases from V and 1 base from J; junction bases left unmatched: 4. The CDR3 bases are TGTGCCAGCAGCTCCGGGACAGGGTCCTACGAGCAGTACTTC. This encodes CASSSGTGSYEQYF.

About this clone itself: The same CDR3 is also encoded by other DNA sequences in this sample. This rearrangement joins TRBV9 to TRBJ2-3; D remains unclear. The germline CDR1 and CDR2 sequences are SGDLS and YYNGEE. This CDR3 contains 13 residues. Trimming pared 0 bases from V and 0 bases from J, leaving 2 bases between. This CDR3 reads CASSVASTDTQYF. The CDR3 DNA reads TGTGCCAGCAGCGTAGCTAGCACAGATACGCAGTATTTT.

The J gene is TRBJ2-2, the V gene TRBV6-5, with a tentative D call TRBD2 (6 bases). Per germline, CDR1 MNHEY and CDR2 SVGAGI. The CDR3 is 15 residues long. V was shortened by 0 bases and J by 6 bases, with 11 bases between the two germline ends. The CDR3 here is CASSYSIGGAGELFF. The CDR3 bases are TGTGCCAGCAGTTACTCGATCGGGGGAGCCGGGGAGCTGTTTTTT.

The chain links TRBV5-5 to TRBJ1-5, with D possibly matching TRBD1 (6 bases). The CDR3 sequence is 14 residues long. CDR1 and CDR2 (germline): SGHKS, YYEKEE (reference sequence). Trimming left V 3 bases short and J 1 base short, with 8 bases between. CDR3 in amino acids: CASSSDRSNQPQHF. CDR3 DNA sequence: TGTGCCAGCAGCTCAGACAGGAGCAATCAGCCCCAGCATTTT.